This T cell receptor (beta chain) was captured in a study of blood T cell repertoires in COVID-19. Study overall: Acute-phase and convalescent COVID-19 samples originated in the United States, Italy and Spain.

V gave up 3 bases and J gave up 2 bases, with 2 bases separating them. The germline CDR1 and CDR2 sequences are SGHNT and YYREEE (reference sequence). This CDR3 spans 11 amino acids. Produced via immunoSEQ multiplex PCR; TCRdb's table is partial and in-frame only. Counted here are about 290,000 clones, roughly 91% occurring once; the ten biggest clones make up 11%. The receptor comes from a woman aged 25 to 39 with COVID-19, enrolled during active disease. The J gene is TRBJ2-5, the V gene TRBV5-4; D gene ambiguous. The source material was peripheral blood. The CDR3 is CASSSQETQYF. CDR3 DNA sequence: TGTGCCAGCAGCTCACAAGAGACCCAGTACTTC.